Each of the 10 T cell receptor beta chains below was sequenced from the same sample in a study of T cells in Graves' hyperthyroidism and ophthalmopathy. TCR beta CDR3 regions were amplified from RNA transcripts. An initial round of RT-PCR targeting the TCR CDR3 relied on the HTBI primer set. TCRdb fed the multiplex PCR reads into MiXCR, producing one record per CDR3 protein. The sample has about 350,000 distinct CDR3 sequences; 11% to 15% are singletons. The sequenced material came from blood. Source of these receptors: a woman aged 25 to 39 with Graves' hyperthyroidism.

This clonotype was counted ten times or more. The rearrangement joins TRBV28 to TRBJ1-2; TRBD1 might be the D (5 bases). CDR3 length: 15 amino acids. V was pared by 5 bases and J by 1 base, with 14 bases between. Germline V gives CDR1 MDHEN, CDR2 SYDVKM. The CDR3 sequence is CASSPRQPLNYGYTF. In nucleotides, the CDR3 is TGTGCCAGCAGTCCTCGACAGCCCCTTAACTATGGCTACACCTTC.

This clonotype occurred a few times. The genes are TRBV18 and TRBJ2-5, with a tentative D call TRBD2 (5 bases). The V end lost 2 bases, the J end lost 5 bases, and 15 bases lay between the germline ends. The CDR3 has 15 residues. In germline, CDR1 is KGHSH, CDR2 LQKENI. The CDR3 is CASSPSRTPRETQYF. CDR3 nucleotide sequence: TGTGCCAGCTCACCATCCAGGACTCCAAGGGAGACCCAGTACTTC.

This chain uses TRBV27 with TRBJ2-7; TRBD1 aligns across 9 bases. CDR3 length equals 14 residues. Germline CDR1 is MNHEY and CDR2 is SMNVEV (reference sequence). With V trimmed by 6 bases and J by 3 bases, 6 bases remained unmatched. The CDR3 DNA is TGTGCCAGCAGCCAGACAGGGGGATTCTACGAGCAGTACTTC. Translation: CASSQTGGFYEQYF.

This clonotype was observed many times. V and J are TRBV12-3 or TRBV12-4 and TRBJ2-2; D remains ambiguous. Between the trimmed V and J ends, which lost 3 bases and 7 bases, there was a span of 12 bases. This CDR3 is built from 14 residues. CDR3 in amino acids: CASSLAEKVGELFF. CDR3 coding DNA: TGTGCCAGCAGTTTGGCGGAGAAGGTCGGGGAGCTGTTTTTT.

This clonotype was detected many times. The V and J genes are TRBV20-1 and TRBJ2-1; TRBD2 aligns across 11 bases. Germline loops: CDR1 DFQATT, CDR2 SNEGSKA (reference sequence). Trimming at V came to 5 bases and at J to 4 bases, leaving 4 bases not matched to a gene. This CDR3 spans 14 amino acids. CDR3 sequence (DNA): TGCAGTGCTCCCGGGACTAGCGGTTACAATGAGCAGTTCTTC. This gives the protein CSAPGTSGYNEQFF.

The V and J genes are TRBV5-6 and TRBJ2-2, with 7 bases lining up with TRBD1. This CDR3 is 15 amino acids long. Germline V gene sequence: CDR1 SGHDT, CDR2 YYEEEE. V lost 3 bases to trimming and J lost 6 bases; unmatched junction nucleotides: 8. The CDR3 region is CASSSQPGTAGELFF. CDR3 nucleotides: TGTGCCAGCAGCTCCCAGCCCGGGACAGCCGGGGAGCTGTTTTTT.

This clonotype has ten or more counts. J is TRBJ2-5 and V is TRBV2; D is perhaps TRBD2 (5 bases). Germline assignment: CDR1 SNHLY and CDR2 FYNNEI. The CDR3 covers 15 residues. V dropped 4 bases and J dropped 3 bases, with 15 bases sitting between them. The CDR3 nucleotides read TGTGCCAGCAGTGGGGCCAGCCGGGATAAAGAGACCCAGTACTTC. This codes for CASSGASRDKETQYF.

The V and J genes are TRBV20-1 and TRBJ1-4; the D gene is possibly TRBD1 (5 bases). Germline CDR1 and CDR2: DFQATT and SNEGSKA (reference sequence). The V end lost 2 bases, the J end lost 12 bases, and 22 bases lay between the germline ends. This CDR3 has 15 residues. CDR3: CSARKPGLKYLELFF. The DNA of the CDR3 is TGCAGTGCTAGAAAACCGGGACTCAAGTACTTAGAACTGTTTTTT.

This clonotype has a handful of counts. The V gene is TRBV7-2, the J gene TRBJ2-7; 8 bases align to TRBD2. Germline loops: CDR1 SGHTA, CDR2 FQGNSA. This CDR3 is 20 amino acids long. V dropped 3 bases and J dropped 0; count of bases not matched to a gene: 19. This chain's CDR3 is CASSFRAGVERESHSYEQYF. The CDR3 DNA follows: TGTGCCAGCAGCTTTCGGGCAGGGGTGGAGCGGGAGTCCCACTCCTACGAGCAGTACTTC.

This clonotype was recorded a few times. The chain has TRBV20-1 and TRBJ1-5, with 8 bases lining up with TRBD1. Trimming at V came to 6 bases and at J to 7 bases, leaving 8 bases not matched to a gene. The CDR3 totals 13 residues. CDR1 and CDR2 from the germline V gene are DFQATT and SNEGSKA (reference sequence). The CDR3 loop is CSAALTGDQPQHF. CDR3 nucleotide sequence: TGCAGTGCGGCTCTGACAGGGGACCAGCCCCAGCATTTT.